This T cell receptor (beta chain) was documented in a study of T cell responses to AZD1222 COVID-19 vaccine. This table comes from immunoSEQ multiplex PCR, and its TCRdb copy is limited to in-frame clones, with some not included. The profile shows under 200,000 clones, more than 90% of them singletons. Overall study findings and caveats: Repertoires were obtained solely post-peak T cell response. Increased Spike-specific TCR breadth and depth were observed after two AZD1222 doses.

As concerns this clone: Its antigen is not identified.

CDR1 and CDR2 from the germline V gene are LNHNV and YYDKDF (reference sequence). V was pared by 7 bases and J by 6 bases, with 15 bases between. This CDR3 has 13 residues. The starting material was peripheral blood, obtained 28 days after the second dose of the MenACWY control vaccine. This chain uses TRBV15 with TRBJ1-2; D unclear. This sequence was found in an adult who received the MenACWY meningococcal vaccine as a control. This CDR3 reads CATKSRFGDGYTF. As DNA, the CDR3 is TGTGCCACCAAATCAAGGTTTGGGGATGGCTACACCTTC.